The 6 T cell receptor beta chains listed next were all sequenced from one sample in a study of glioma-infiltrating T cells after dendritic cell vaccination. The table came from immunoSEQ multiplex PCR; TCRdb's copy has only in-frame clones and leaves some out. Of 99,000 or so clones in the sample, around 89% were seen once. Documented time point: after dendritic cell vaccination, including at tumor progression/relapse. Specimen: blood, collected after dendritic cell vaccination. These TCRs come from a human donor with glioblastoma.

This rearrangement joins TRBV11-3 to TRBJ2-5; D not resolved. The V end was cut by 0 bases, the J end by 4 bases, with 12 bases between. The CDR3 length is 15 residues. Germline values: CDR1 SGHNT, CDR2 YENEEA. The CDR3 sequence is CASSLDPSPPETQYF. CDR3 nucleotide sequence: TGTGCCAGCAGCTTAGATCCGAGCCCACCAGAGACCCAGTACTTC.

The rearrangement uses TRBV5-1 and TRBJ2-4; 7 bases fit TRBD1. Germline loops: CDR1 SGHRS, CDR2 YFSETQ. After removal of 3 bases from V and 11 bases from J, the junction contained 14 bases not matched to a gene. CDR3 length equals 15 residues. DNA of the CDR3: TGCGCCAGCAGCTCCGGACAGGCCATATCAGCGGTTCAGTACTTC. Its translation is CASSSGQAISAVQYF. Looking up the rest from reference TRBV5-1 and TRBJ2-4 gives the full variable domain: KAGVTQTPRYLIKTRGQQVTLSCSPISGHRSVSWYQQTPGQGLQFLFEYFSETQRNKGNFPGRFSGRQFSNSRSEMNVSTLELGDSALYLCASSSGQAISAVQYFGAGTRLSVL.

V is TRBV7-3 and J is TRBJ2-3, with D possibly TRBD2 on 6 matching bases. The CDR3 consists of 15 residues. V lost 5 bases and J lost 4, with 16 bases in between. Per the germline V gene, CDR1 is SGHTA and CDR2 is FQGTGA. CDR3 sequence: CASSLPTSGADTQYF. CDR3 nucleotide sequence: TGTGCCAGCAGCCTCCCTACTTCGGGAGCAGATACGCAGTATTTT.

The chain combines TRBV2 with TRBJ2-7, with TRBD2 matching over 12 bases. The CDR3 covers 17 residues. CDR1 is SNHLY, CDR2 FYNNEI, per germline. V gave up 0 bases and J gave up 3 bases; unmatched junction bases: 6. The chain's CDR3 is CASSEALLAGGLYEQYF. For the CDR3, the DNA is TGTGCCAGCAGTGAAGCGCTCCTAGCGGGAGGGCTCTACGAGCAGTACTTC.

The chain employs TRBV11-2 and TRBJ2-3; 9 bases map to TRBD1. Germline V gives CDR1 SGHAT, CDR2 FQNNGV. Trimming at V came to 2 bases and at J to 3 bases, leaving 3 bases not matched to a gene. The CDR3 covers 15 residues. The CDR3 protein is CASSLRTGVTDTQYF. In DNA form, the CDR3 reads TGTGCCAGCAGCTTAAGGACAGGGGTGACAGATACGCAGTATTTT.

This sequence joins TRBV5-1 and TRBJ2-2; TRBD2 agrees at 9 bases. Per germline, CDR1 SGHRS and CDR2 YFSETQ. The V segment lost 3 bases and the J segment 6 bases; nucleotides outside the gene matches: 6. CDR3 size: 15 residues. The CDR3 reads CASSSIAGVSGELFF. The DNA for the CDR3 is TGCGCCAGCAGCTCCATAGCGGGGGTGTCCGGGGAGCTGTTTTTT.